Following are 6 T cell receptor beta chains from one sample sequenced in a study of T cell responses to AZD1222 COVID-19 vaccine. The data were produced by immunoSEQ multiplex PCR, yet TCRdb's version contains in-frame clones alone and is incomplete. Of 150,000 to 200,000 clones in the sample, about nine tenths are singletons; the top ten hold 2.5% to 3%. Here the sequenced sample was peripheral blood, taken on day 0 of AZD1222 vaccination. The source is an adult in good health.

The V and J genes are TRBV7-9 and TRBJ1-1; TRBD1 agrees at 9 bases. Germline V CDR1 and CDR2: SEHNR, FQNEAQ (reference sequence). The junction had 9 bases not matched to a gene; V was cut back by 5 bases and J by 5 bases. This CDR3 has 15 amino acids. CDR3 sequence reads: CASSGTQGAGTEAFF. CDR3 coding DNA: TGTGCCAGCAGCGGTACACAGGGGGCTGGGACTGAAGCTTTCTTT.

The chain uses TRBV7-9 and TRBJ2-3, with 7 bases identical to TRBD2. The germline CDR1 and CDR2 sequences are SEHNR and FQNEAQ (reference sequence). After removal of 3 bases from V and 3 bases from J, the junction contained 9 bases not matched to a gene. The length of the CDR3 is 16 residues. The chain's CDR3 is CASSFVSGGITDTQYF. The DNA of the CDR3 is TGTGCCAGCAGCTTTGTCTCCGGGGGGATAACAGATACGCAGTATTTT.

CDR3 DNA: TGTGCCAGTAAGCGGGGAACGGATGGCTACACCTTC. Its protein is CASKRGTDGYTF. This chain connects TRBV19 to TRBJ1-2; no reliable D call. The CDR3 has 12 residues. V was pared by 7 bases and J by 6 bases, with 12 bases between. Germline-derived CDR1 and CDR2 are LNHDA and SQIVND (reference sequence).

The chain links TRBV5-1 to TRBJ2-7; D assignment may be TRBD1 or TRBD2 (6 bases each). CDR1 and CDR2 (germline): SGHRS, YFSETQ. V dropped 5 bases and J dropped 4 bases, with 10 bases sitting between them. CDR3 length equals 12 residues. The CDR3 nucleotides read TGCGCCAGCAGGCGGGACAATTACGAGCAGTACTTC. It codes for CASRRDNYEQYF.

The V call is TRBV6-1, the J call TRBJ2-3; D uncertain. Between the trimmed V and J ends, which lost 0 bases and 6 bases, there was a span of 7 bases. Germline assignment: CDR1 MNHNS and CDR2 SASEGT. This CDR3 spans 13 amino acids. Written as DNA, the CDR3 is TGTGCCAGCAGTGAAGCGCTGTGGGATACGCAGTATTTT. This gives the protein CASSEALWDTQYF.

Here the CDR3 DNA reads TGTGCCAGCAGCCCCTCCGGACAGGGGGCGCGTCACGAGCAGTACTTC. Its protein is CASSPSGQGARHEQYF. The J gene is TRBJ2-7, the V gene TRBV9; 11 nucleotides agree with TRBD1. V was pared by 4 bases and J by 5 bases, with 11 bases of the junction left unmatched. The CDR3 extends over 16 amino acids. Germline CDR1 SGDLS, CDR2 YYNGEE.